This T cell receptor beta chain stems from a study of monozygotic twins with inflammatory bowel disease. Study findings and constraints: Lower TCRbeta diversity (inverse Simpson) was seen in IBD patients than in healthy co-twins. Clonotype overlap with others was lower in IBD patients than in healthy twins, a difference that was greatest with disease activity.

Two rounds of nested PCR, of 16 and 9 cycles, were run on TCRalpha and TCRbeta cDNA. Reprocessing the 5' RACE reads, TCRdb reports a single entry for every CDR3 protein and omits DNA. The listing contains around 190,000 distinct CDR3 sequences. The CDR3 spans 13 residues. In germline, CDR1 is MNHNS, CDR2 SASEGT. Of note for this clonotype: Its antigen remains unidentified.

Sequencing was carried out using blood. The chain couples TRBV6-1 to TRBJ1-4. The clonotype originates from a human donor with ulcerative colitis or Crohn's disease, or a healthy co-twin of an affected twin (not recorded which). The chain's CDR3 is CATGGARNEKLLF.